The T cell receptor (beta chain) described here comes from a study of control samples from healthy donors and cancer patients (dated by TCRdb to about 2020). CDR3 length: 14 amino acids, cysteine to phenylalanine. Just the 42-base CDR3 DNA is kept, in frame starting at base 1. Trimming accounts for 4 bases at V and 2 bases at J, while the number of junction bases matched to no gene is 4. Based on the germline V gene, the CDR1 and CDR2 sequences are SGHRS and YFSETQ. Receptor libraries were prepared by the immunoSEQ multiplex PCR assay. In its TCRdb copy, this immuneACCESS table keeps in-frame sequences only and misses some clones. Where compared with another copy, unresolved V genes explain less than half of these, and the others have no known cause. This sample has about 220,000 clones in its table, and roughly 94% of those were observed once. The top ten hold roughly 1.6% of the sample. This clone was seen a single time. Its antigen is unknown. No much larger clone is present one base from it, and per-base qualities are unavailable.

The source is a man aged 50 or older in good health. The sequenced sample was blood. The rearranged chain carries TRBV5-1 and TRBJ2-3, with 7 central nucleotides matching TRBD1. The nucleotide sequence reads as follows: TGCGCCAGCAGCCCCGGGACAGTCACAGATACGCAGTATTTT. Its protein product is CASSPGTVTDTQYF.